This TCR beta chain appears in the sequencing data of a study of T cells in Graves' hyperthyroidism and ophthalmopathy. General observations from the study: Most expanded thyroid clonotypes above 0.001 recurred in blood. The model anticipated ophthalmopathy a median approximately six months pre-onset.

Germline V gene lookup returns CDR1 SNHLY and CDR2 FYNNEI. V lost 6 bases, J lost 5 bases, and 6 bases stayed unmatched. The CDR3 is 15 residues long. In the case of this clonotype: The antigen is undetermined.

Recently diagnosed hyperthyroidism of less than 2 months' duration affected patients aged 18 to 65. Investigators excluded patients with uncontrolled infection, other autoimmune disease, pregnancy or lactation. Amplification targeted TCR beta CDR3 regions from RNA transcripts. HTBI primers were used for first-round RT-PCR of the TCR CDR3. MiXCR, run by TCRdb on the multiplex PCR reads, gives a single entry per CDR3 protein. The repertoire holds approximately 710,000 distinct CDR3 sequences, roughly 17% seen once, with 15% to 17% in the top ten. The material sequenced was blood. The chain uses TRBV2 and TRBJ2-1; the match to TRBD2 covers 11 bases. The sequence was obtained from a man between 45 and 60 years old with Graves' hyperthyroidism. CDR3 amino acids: CASRELAGVNNEQFF. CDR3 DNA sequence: TGTGCCAGCAGGGAACTAGCGGGAGTCAACAATGAGCAGTTCTTC.